This T cell receptor (beta chain) was documented in a study of blood T cell repertoires in COVID-19. In the study overall: Some COVID-19 samples were acute and others convalescent; all came from the United States, Italy and Spain. The analysed material was cDNA or gDNA that came from T cells, B-cell-depleted T cells, or PBMCs.

The authors' processing: Amplification of reference gene primers provided the estimated nucleated cell counts. TCRdb's table, derived via immunoSEQ multiplex PCR, lists solely in-frame clones and lacks some. V, J and clone size were drawn from that table, and D and trimming were deduced from the DNA. This table has about 80,000 clones, 78% appearing once. Only one count was recorded for this clone. The specimen was peripheral blood. This clonotype originated in a human donor in a cohort sampled during active COVID-19.

The CDR3 DNA reads as TGTGCCAGCAGCGTAGGACATCTGAACACTGAAGCTTTCTTT. Translating gives CASSVGHLNTEAFF. This chain links TRBV9 with TRBJ1-1; D unclear. V lost 0 bases, J lost 0 bases, and 6 bases lay in between. The CDR3 sequence is 14 residues long. Germline V gene lookup returns CDR1 SGDLS and CDR2 YYNGEE. Full variable domain (rest looked up from reference TRBV9 and TRBJ1-1): DSGVTQTPKHLITATGQRVTLRCSPRSGDLSVYWYQQSLDQGLQFLIQYYNGEERAKGNILERFSAQQFPDLHSELNLSSLELGDSALYFCASSVGHLNTEAFFGQGTRLTVV.